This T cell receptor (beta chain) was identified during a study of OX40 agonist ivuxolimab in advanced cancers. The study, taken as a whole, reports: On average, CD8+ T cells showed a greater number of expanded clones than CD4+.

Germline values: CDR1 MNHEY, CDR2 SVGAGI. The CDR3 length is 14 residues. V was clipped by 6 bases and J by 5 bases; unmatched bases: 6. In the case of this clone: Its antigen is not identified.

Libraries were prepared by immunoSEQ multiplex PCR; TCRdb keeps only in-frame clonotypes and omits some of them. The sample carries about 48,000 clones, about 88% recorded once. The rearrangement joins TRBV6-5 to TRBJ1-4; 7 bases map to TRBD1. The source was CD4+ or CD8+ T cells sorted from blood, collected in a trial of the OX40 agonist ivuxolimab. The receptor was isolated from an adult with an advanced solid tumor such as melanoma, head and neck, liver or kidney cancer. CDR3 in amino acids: CASSKDRRNEKLFF. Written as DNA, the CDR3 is TGTGCCAGCAGCAAGGACAGGAGAAATGAAAAACTGTTTTTT.